A selection of T cell receptor beta chains follows, all from one sample in a study of response to subunit inactivated influenza vaccine. TCRdb analysed the RT-PCR reads with MiXCR anew, one entry per CDR3 protein. The data contain approximately 500,000 distinct CDR3 sequences, about an eighth of them singletons. The specimen comprised PBMCs from blood, sampled 45 days after vaccination. The receptors originated from a man over 45 who received an inactivated influenza vaccine. The CDR3 runs from the conserved cysteine through the conserved F or W. The D gene is left open where the match is weak. Some rows have no size entry. The others give once, few or many, or a class for an expanded clone.

V gene	clone size	J gene	D gene	CDR3 DNA	CDR3 protein
TRBV12-3/TRBV12-4	NA	TRBJ2-2	NA	TGTGCCAGCAGTTTGGAGGGCAGGTCGGGCACCGGGGAGCTGTTTTTT	CASSLEGRSGTGELFF
TRBV7-2	NA	TRBJ1-1	TRBD1	TGTGCCAGCAGCTTTGACAGGGCGGTGACTGAAGCTTTCTTT	CASSFDRAVTEAFF
TRBV4-2	few	TRBJ2-1	TRBD2	TGTGCCAGCAGCCAAGAAATTAGCGGGGGGCTTTCCTATGAGCAGTTCTTC	CASSQEISGGLSYEQFF
TRBV6-2/TRBV6-3	many	TRBJ1-4	NA	TGTGCCAGCAGTTACTCCTTCAATGAAAAACTGTTTTTT	CASSYSFNEKLFF
TRBV4-2	NA	TRBJ2-4	NA	TGTGCCAGCAGCCAAGAGGGGGTCTTCGCAGTCGGGGACATTCAGTACTTC	CASSQEGVFAVGDIQYF
TRBV20-1	few	TRBJ2-5	NA	TGCAGTGCTAGAGGTCTCTTACAAGAGACCCAGTACTTC	CSARGLLQETQYF
TRBV10-2	NA	TRBJ2-5	NA	TGCGCTAGCCAAGGGCAGCAAGAGACCCAGTACTTC	CASQGQQETQYF
TRBV2	NA	TRBJ1-1	NA	TGTGCCAGCAGTGTCGGTTTCGGGAACACTGAAGCTTTCTTT	CASSVGFGNTEAFF
TRBV12-3/TRBV12-4	few	TRBJ2-1	NA	TGTGCCAGCAGTTCGGGACGGCGGAATGAGCAGTTCTTC	CASSSGRRNEQFF
TRBV20-1	NA	TRBJ2-7	TRBD2	TGCAGTGCTAGCCCTTTGAGCGGGAGGAACTACGAGCAGTACTTC	CSASPLSGRNYEQYF
TRBV11-1	NA	TRBJ2-7	TRBD1	TGTGCCAGCAGCGGCCGGGACAGGGACGAGCAGTACTTC	CASSGRDRDEQYF
TRBV20-1	NA	TRBJ1-5	NA	TGCAGTGCCTCGGGCCAAGACGCCTATCAGCCCCAGCATTTT	CSASGQDAYQPQHF
TRBV29-1	NA	TRBJ2-7	TRBD1	TGCAGCGTTACCGGGACAGGGGGGTACGAGCAGTACTTC	CSVTGTGGYEQYF
TRBV2	few	TRBJ1-2	NA	TGTGCCAGCAGTGAAGCGTTAGGGGTCTATGGCTACACCTTC	CASSEALGVYGYTF
TRBV5-1	NA	TRBJ2-3	NA	TGCGCCAGCAGCTTGGGTCTAGGACACCGCACAGATACGCAGTATTTT	CASSLGLGHRTDTQYF
TRBV12-3/TRBV12-4	NA	TRBJ2-1	NA	TGTGCCAGCACCTCGGGGTTGGGGGACAATGAGCAGTTCTTC	CASTSGLGDNEQFF
TRBV10-3	few	TRBJ2-1	TRBD1	TGTGCCATCAGTGATCAAACATATGACAGGGTAAATGAGCAGTTCTTC	CAISDQTYDRVNEQFF